Listed here are 26 T cell receptor beta chains from one sample, sequenced in a study of shared clonotypes between healthy human individuals. The table came from immunoSEQ multiplex PCR; TCRdb's copy has only in-frame clones and leaves some out. The sample has 150,000 to 200,000 clones, 80% to 95% seen once. Material for sequencing was naive CD4+ T cells sorted from blood. Subset indicated: CD45RA+ positively selected. The receptors stem from a woman aged 25 to 39 in good health.

The genes are TRBV2 and TRBJ1-4, with D uncertain. Trimming removed 4 bases from V and 5 bases from J, with 11 bases in between. The CDR3 loop spans 14 amino acids. In germline, CDR1 is SNHLY, CDR2 FYNNEI. The CDR3 DNA is TGTGCCAGCAGTGTTCGAGGGCGCAATGAAAAACTGTTTTTT. This sequence encodes CASSVRGRNEKLFF.

The V and J genes are TRBV28 and TRBJ2-1; D unresolved. The CDR3 extends over 11 amino acids. CDR1 is MDHEN, CDR2 SYDVKM, per germline. With 5 bases removed from V and 13 bases from J, the gap between germline ends came to 12 bases. The CDR3 loop is CASSLGRKQFF. The CDR3 bases are TGTGCCAGCAGTCTTGGGCGTAAACAGTTCTTC.

The rearrangement joins TRBV28 to TRBJ1-5, with D unresolved. The ends were cut back, 1 base at V and 6 bases at J, with 16 bases in the middle. CDR3 length: 16 residues. The germline CDR1 and CDR2 sequences are MDHEN and SYDVKM. CDR3: CASSLLPQTAGQPQHF. CDR3 nucleotides: TGTGCCAGCAGTTTATTACCCCAAACCGCGGGTCAGCCCCAGCATTTT.

CDR3 DNA sequence: TGTGCCAGCAGCTTTGGACTAGCGGGAGGGCCGAGGGGGGGATCCTACGAGCAGTACTTC. Amino acid sequence: CASSFGLAGGPRGGSYEQYF. The rearrangement links TRBV7-8 to TRBJ2-7, with 15 positions matching TRBD2. Germline CDR1 reads SGHVS; CDR2 reads FQNEAQ. The junction had 13 bases not matched to a gene; V was cut back by 3 bases and J by 1 base. The CDR3 is made up of 20 amino acids.

This clone was detected a few times. The chain combines TRBV4-1 with TRBJ2-7; D ambiguous. The CDR3 covers 14 residues. Trimming cost V 1 base and J 9 bases, with 16 bases left between them. Germline assignment: CDR1 MGHRA and CDR2 YSYEKL. CDR3 DNA sequence: TGCGCCAGCAGCCAAGTTAGCCTAATAGGACGGCAGTACTTC. Amino acids: CASSQVSLIGRQYF.

The gene calls are TRBV7-2 and TRBJ2-5; D gene uncertain. The J call is uncertain, as TRBJ2-7 better fits the DNA end. The CDR3 is 14 amino acids. Germline loops: CDR1 SGHTA, CDR2 FQGNSA. CDR3 nucleotides: TGTGCCAGCAGCTTAGAGTACACCTCTATCGAGCAGTACTTC. It is translated as CASSLEYTSIEQYF.

V usage is TRBV5-1 and J usage is TRBJ1-1, with D perhaps matching TRBD1 (5 bases). This CDR3 contains 15 residues. Germline CDR1 SGHRS, CDR2 YFSETQ. V lost 1 base, J lost 0 bases, and 10 bases lay in between. CDR3 sequence: CASSLLDTLNTEAFF. Written as DNA, the CDR3 is TGCGCCAGCAGCTTGTTGGACACGTTGAACACTGAAGCTTTCTTT. Together with reference TRBV5-1 and TRBJ1-1, the CDR3 gives the full variable domain: KAGVTQTPRYLIKTRGQQVTLSCSPISGHRSVSWYQQTPGQGLQFLFEYFSETQRNKGNFPGRFSGRQFSNSRSEMNVSTLELGDSALYLCASSLLDTLNTEAFFGQGTRLTVV.

V usage is TRBV7-9 and J usage is TRBJ2-5; 8 bases line up with TRBD1. The J call may not be correct, given that the DNA end is closer to TRBJ2-7. Germline values: CDR1 SEHNR, CDR2 FQNEAQ (reference sequence). This CDR3 has 14 amino acids. The CDR3 here is CASSFGQGPYEQYF. In DNA, the CDR3 is TGTGCCAGCAGCTTCGGACAGGGACCCTACGAGCAGTACTTC.

This clone was picked up one time. Here the CDR3 reads CASSIQGAPEHGYTF. In nucleotides, the CDR3 is TGTGCCAGTAGCATACAGGGGGCCCCAGAGCATGGCTACACCTTC. The chain recombines TRBV19 with TRBJ1-2, with 9 positions matching TRBD1. Losses at the gene ends were 6 bases for V and 6 bases for J; bases not matched to a gene: 11. Germline-derived CDR1 and CDR2 are LNHDA and SQIVND (reference sequence). The CDR3 is 15 residues long.

This sequence joins TRBV27 and TRBJ2-7, with unresolved D. Trimming stripped 4 bases from V and 12 bases from J, with 16 bases between. CDR1 is MNHEY, CDR2 SMNVEV, per germline (reference sequence). CDR3 length: 12 residues. CDR3 sequence (DNA): TGTGCCAGCAGTTCCCCGACTGGGGTCCCGTACTTC. Its protein product is CASSSPTGVPYF.

This clone was detected only a few times. The chain joins TRBV2 to TRBJ1-2; 9 bases agree with TRBD1. The V gene end was trimmed by 5 bases and the J gene end by 1 base; junction bases not matched to a gene: 5. Per the germline V gene, CDR1 is SNHLY and CDR2 is FYNNEI. The CDR3 sequence is 15 residues long. For the CDR3, the DNA is TGTGCCAGCAGTTGGGGACAGGGTTATAACTATGGCTACACCTTC. Its translation: CASSWGQGYNYGYTF.

This clone has just a few counts. The CDR3 nucleotides are TGTGCCAGTAGTATGCGGACAGATAGCAATCAGCCCCAGCATTTT. It specifies CASSMRTDSNQPQHF. The chain joins TRBV19 to TRBJ1-5; possible D gene TRBD1, 6 bases. V lost 3 bases and J lost 0, with 9 bases in between. Per germline, CDR1 LNHDA and CDR2 SQIVND (reference sequence). The CDR3 has 15 amino acids.

V is TRBV18 and J is TRBJ1-3; D ambiguous. The V end was cut by 2 bases, the J end by 2 bases, with 13 bases between. The CDR3 contains 16 residues. Germline CDR1 KGHSH, CDR2 LQKENI. The CDR3 spells CASSPAGRGPGNTIYF. The CDR3 DNA sequence: TGTGCCAGCTCACCAGCCGGACGTGGCCCTGGAAACACCATATATTTT.

The chain joins TRBV29-1 to TRBJ1-1, with D maybe TRBD1 (5 bases). The V and J ends lost 6 bases and 4 bases respectively, with 15 bases between them. This CDR3 spans 13 amino acids. The germline V gene encodes CDR1 SQVTM and CDR2 ANQGSEA. The CDR3 protein is CSVQGKGRTEAFF. The CDR3 DNA is TGCAGCGTCCAGGGAAAAGGCCGCACTGAAGCTTTCTTT.

The chain uses TRBV5-1 and TRBJ2-7, with 10 positions matching TRBD2. The CDR3 has 15 amino acids. Trimming removed 0 bases from V and 2 bases from J; junction bases left unmatched: 2. The germline CDR1 and CDR2 sequences are SGHRS and YFSETQ. The DNA of the CDR3 is TGCGCCAGCAGCTTGGGGACTAGCGGCGCCTACGAGCAGTACTTC. Translating gives CASSLGTSGAYEQYF.

V is TRBV18 and J is TRBJ2-7; either TRBD1 or TRBD2 may supply D (5 bases each). Germline CDR1 KGHSH, CDR2 LQKENI. The CDR3 covers 13 residues. Deletions cut 0 bases from V and 3 bases from J, with 6 bases between. The CDR3 spells CASSPPGDYEQYF. The CDR3 DNA reads as TGTGCCAGCTCACCACCGGGGGACTACGAGCAGTACTTC.

The V call is TRBV6-1, the J call TRBJ2-7; the D is unclear. The CDR3 has 15 residues. CDR1 and CDR2 (germline): MNHNS, SASEGT. The V gene lost 3 bases and the J gene lost 4 bases, with 16 bases spanning the gap. CDR3 nucleotide sequence: TGTGCCAGCAGTGAGCGTCAAAAGTGGGGTTACGAGCAGTACTTC. This codes for CASSERQKWGYEQYF.

Only one count was recorded for this clone. The rearrangement joins TRBV14 to TRBJ1-2; D is possibly TRBD1 (5 bases). Trimming took off 4 bases at V and 2 bases at J, with 8 bases between the two ends. The CDR3 extends over 13 amino acids. Per the germline V gene, CDR1 is SGHDN and CDR2 is FVKESK. In DNA, the CDR3 is TGTGCCAGCAGCCTGGACATAAACTATGGCTACACCTTC. The encoded protein is CASSLDINYGYTF.

This sequence joins TRBV6-1 and TRBJ2-3, with 8 bases identical to TRBD2. The germline gives CDR1 MNHNS, CDR2 SASEGT. The CDR3 runs to 19 residues. V was pared by 2 bases and J by 0 bases, with 13 bases of the junction left unmatched. CDR3 DNA sequence: TGTGCCAGCAGTGAAAGCGGGAGTGAGGGGGGTTTTAGCACAGATACGCAGTATTTT. Translated: CASSESGSEGGFSTDTQYF.

V usage is TRBV7-6 and J usage is TRBJ2-7, with a tentative D call TRBD1 (6 bases). The V end was cut by 5 bases, the J end by 5 bases, with 10 bases between. The CDR3 has 12 amino acids. Germline V lookup: CDR1 SGHVS, CDR2 FNYEAQ. The CDR3 region has the DNA TGTGCCAGCAGCGCTACAGGGAACGAGCAGTACTTC. This translates into CASSATGNEQYF.

This clone was found a few times. The chain uses TRBV10-3 and TRBJ2-7, with D maybe TRBD2 (6 bases). This CDR3 comprises 12 residues. Germline V gene data show CDR1 as ENHRY and CDR2 as SYGVKD. Trimming took off 4 bases at V and 9 bases at J, with 13 bases between the two ends. The DNA of the CDR3 is TGTGCCATCAGTGGGACGTCGGAGGGGCAGTACTTC. Translated: CAISGTSEGQYF.

The chain employs TRBV6-5 and TRBJ1-6; unclear D gene. The CDR3 is made up of 14 amino acids. The germline V gene encodes CDR1 MNHEY and CDR2 SVGAGI. The V end was cut by 2 bases, the J end by 7 bases, with 9 bases between. CDR3 amino acids: CASSYGQQNSPLHF. The DNA for the CDR3 is TGTGCCAGCAGTTACGGGCAGCAGAATTCACCCCTCCACTTT.

The chain employs TRBV5-1 and TRBJ2-1; D is perhaps TRBD1 (5 bases). CDR3 length: 16 residues. Germline V gene lookup returns CDR1 SGHRS and CDR2 YFSETQ. Between the trimmed V and J ends, which lost 0 bases and 4 bases, there was a span of 14 bases. The CDR3, as DNA: TGCGCCAGCAGCTTGGATGGGTCCTCAGGGTACAATGAGCAGTTCTTC. This gives the protein CASSLDGSSGYNEQFF.

The V and J genes are TRBV11-2 and TRBJ2-5; D remains ambiguous. The end of the DNA aligns better with TRBJ2-7, so the J call may be wrong. Looked up from germline, CDR1 is SGHAT and CDR2 is FQNNGV. The CDR3 is made up of 12 amino acids. The chain's CDR3 is CASSPQFHEQYF. The CDR3 coding sequence is TGTGCCAGCAGCCCACAGTTCCACGAGCAGTACTTC.

This chain uses TRBV28 with TRBJ2-2, with 7 positions matching TRBD2. Germline V CDR1 and CDR2: MDHEN, SYDVKM. CDR3 length equals 16 residues. The ends lost 3 bases at V and 5 bases at J; junction bases unmatched: 9. The DNA for the CDR3 is TGTGCCAGCAGTTTTACCGGGAAGGGAGGGACCGGGGAGCTGTTTTTT. It is translated as CASSFTGKGGTGELFF.

The chain is built from TRBV19 and TRBJ2-3; D is uncertain. The CDR3 loop spans 13 amino acids. V was clipped by 5 bases and J by 0 bases, with 6 bases between them. Germline lookup yields CDR1 LNHDA and CDR2 SQIVND (reference sequence). In DNA form, the CDR3 reads TGTGCCAGTAGTTTTTCTAGCACAGATACGCAGTATTTT. It codes for CASSFSSTDTQYF. Using reference TRBV19 and TRBJ2-3 for the parts outside the CDR3, the full variable domain is DGGITQSPKYLFRKEGQNVTLSCEQNLNHDAMYWYRQDPGQGLRLIYYSQIVNDFQKGDIAEGYSVSREKKESFPLTVTSAQKNPTAFYLCASSFSSTDTQYFGPGTRLTVL.